The T cell receptor beta chain described here comes from a study of response to subunit inactivated influenza vaccine. TCRdb passed the RT-PCR reads through MiXCR, listing each CDR3 protein once. The data hold a few hundred thousand distinct CDR3 sequences, with approximately 11% observed a single time. CDR3 size: 14 residues. Trimming stripped 6 bases from V and 6 bases from J, with 17 bases between. The sample also formed part of further work on T cells expressing NK-cell markers. From that second work: The authors made TCR beta cDNA libraries by 5'RACE template switching. This switching added a universal primer site and UMIs. Sequenced donors, eight in total, included seven who were HCMV-seropositive and one who was seronegative. Dominant NKG2C+ clonotype frequencies of roughly 1.0-7.5% of CD8+ T cells were measured in over 5 donors.

This sequence joins TRBV12-3 or TRBV12-4 and TRBJ2-5; the D gene could be TRBD1 or TRBD2 (5 bases each). The source is a man aged 45-60 years who received an inactivated influenza vaccine. The sample in question was PBMCs from blood, obtained on the day of vaccination. The DNA for the CDR3 is TGTGCCAGCAGCGTGGGGGTCTCAGGAAAGACCCAGTACTTC. Protein product: CASSVGVSGKTQYF.